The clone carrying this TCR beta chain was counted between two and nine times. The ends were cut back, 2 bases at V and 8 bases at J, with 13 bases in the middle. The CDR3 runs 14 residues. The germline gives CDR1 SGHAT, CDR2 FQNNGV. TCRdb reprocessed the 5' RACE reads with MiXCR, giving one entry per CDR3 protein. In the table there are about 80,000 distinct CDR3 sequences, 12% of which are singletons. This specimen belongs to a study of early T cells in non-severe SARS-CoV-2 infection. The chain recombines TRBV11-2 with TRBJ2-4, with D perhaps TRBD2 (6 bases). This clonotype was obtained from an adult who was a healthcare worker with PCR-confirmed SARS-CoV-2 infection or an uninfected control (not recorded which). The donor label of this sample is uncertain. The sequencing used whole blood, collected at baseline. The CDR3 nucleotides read TGTGCCAGCAGCTTATCAGGGAGGTCGGACATTCAGTACTTC. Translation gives CASSLSGRSDIQYF.